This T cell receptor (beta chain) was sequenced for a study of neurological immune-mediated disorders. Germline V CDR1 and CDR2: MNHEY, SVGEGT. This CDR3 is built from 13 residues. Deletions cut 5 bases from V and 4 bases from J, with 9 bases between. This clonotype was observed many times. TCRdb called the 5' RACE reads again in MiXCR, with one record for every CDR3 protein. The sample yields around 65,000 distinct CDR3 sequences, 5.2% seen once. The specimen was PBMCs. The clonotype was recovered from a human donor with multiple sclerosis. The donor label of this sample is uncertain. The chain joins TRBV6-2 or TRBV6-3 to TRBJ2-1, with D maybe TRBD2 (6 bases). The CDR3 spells CASSRGRYNEQFF. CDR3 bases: TGTGCCAGCAGTCGGGGGAGGTACAATGAGCAGTTCTTC.